These 11 T cell receptor beta chains share one sample of origin, sequenced in a study of blood T cell repertoires in COVID-19. TCRdb's copy holds only in-frame clones and misses some; the assay was immunoSEQ multiplex PCR. Of about 260,000 clones in the sample, 70% to 90% were seen once. What was sequenced was peripheral blood. The receptor source for this set is a woman aged 45-65 years with acute or convalescent COVID-19.

J is TRBJ1-5 and V is TRBV4-2, with 8 bases matching TRBD1. Germline V gene data show CDR1 as LGHNA and CDR2 as YNFKEQ. Losses at the gene ends were 1 base for V and 7 bases for J; bases not matched to a gene: 3. This CDR3 comprises 14 residues. The CDR3 loop reads CASSQGQGAQPQHF. DNA of the CDR3: TGTGCCAGCAGCCAAGGGCAGGGGGCCCAGCCCCAGCATTTT.

The chain combines TRBV28 with TRBJ2-1, with D possibly matching TRBD1 (5 bases). The germline V gene encodes CDR1 MDHEN and CDR2 SYDVKM. Trimming removed 5 bases at V and 6 bases at J, with 17 bases between. This CDR3 region has 15 residues. In nucleotides, the CDR3 is TGTGCCAGCAGTCCCGACAGAATTATTCTCAATGAGCAGTTCTTC. The encoded protein is CASSPDRIILNEQFF.

This rearrangement joins TRBV7-8 to TRBJ1-1, with D perhaps TRBD1 (5 bases). Per germline, CDR1 SGHVS and CDR2 FQNEAQ. CDR3 size: 13 residues. Trimming removed 8 bases from V and 4 bases from J, with 14 bases in between. CDR3 DNA sequence: TGTGCCAGCCGCCTGAGGACAAGCACTGAAGCTTTCTTT. Translation gives CASRLRTSTEAFF.

The rearrangement uses TRBV5-6 and TRBJ2-5; possible D gene TRBD1, 5 bases. V lost 0 bases to trimming and J lost 5 bases, with 14 bases between them. The CDR3 contains 15 residues. Germline lookup yields CDR1 SGHDT and CDR2 YYEEEE. This CDR3 reads CASSLGTPKEETQYF. The CDR3 bases are TGTGCCAGCAGCTTGGGGACACCAAAGGAGGAGACCCAGTACTTC. Full variable domain (rest looked up from reference TRBV5-6 and TRBJ2-5): DAGVTQSPTHLIKTRGQQVTLRCSPKSGHDTVSWYQQALGQGPQFIFQYYEEEERQRGNFPDRFSGHQFPNYSSELNVNALLLGDSALYLCASSLGTPKEETQYFGPGTRLLVL.

Comments on this clone: Other DNA sequences from this sample encode an identical CDR3 as well. This sequence joins TRBV28 and TRBJ1-2, with D possibly matching TRBD1 (5 bases). V dropped 3 bases and J dropped 5 bases, with 7 bases sitting between them. The CDR3 covers 12 residues. Germline CDR1 and CDR2: MDHEN and SYDVKM. The CDR3 spells CASSFGGYGYTF. CDR3 nucleotide sequence: TGTGCCAGCAGTTTCGGGGGGTATGGCTACACCTTC.

V and J are TRBV7-2 and TRBJ2-1; TRBD2 might be the D (6 bases). The V end was cut by 2 bases, the J end by 8 bases, with 10 bases between. Germline values: CDR1 SGHTA, CDR2 FQGNSA. This CDR3 has 13 amino acids. CDR3 nucleotide sequence: TGTGCCAGCAGCTTACCTCAGCGGGATGAGCAGTTCTTC. It is translated as CASSLPQRDEQFF. Combining the CDR3 with reference TRBV7-2 and TRBJ2-1 gives the whole variable domain GAGVSQSPSNKVTEKGKDVELRCDPISGHTALYWYRQSLGQGLEFLIYFQGNSAPDKSGLPSDRFSAERTGGSVSTLTIQRTQQEDSAVYLCASSLPQRDEQFFGPGTRLTVL.

This rearrangement joins TRBV28 to TRBJ1-3; no clear D gene. CDR3 length: 15 residues. Trimming cost V 8 bases and J 0 bases, with 14 bases left between them. Germline assignment: CDR1 MDHEN and CDR2 SYDVKM. The DNA for the CDR3 is TGTGCCAGCGCCTCCACCCCGAGCTCTGGAAACACCATATATTTT. Protein product: CASASTPSSGNTIYF. Based on the CDR3 plus reference TRBV28 and TRBJ1-3, the full variable domain is DVKVTQSSRYLVKRTGEKVFLECVQDMDHENMFWYRQDPGLGLRLIYFSYDVKMKEKGDIPEGYSVSREKKERFSLILESASTNQTSMYLCASASTPSSGNTIYFGEGSWLTVV.

This clone was detected only once. This chain links TRBV3-1 (or the pseudogene TRBV3-2) with TRBJ1-2; 8 bases line up with TRBD1. This CDR3 spans 15 amino acids. The V gene's germline CDR1 is LGHDT and CDR2 YNNKEL (reference sequence). J lost 0 bases, V lost 3 bases, and 3 bases had no gene match. The CDR3 nucleotides read TGTGCCAGCAGCCAGGCGGGACAGGCTAACTATGGCTACACCTTC. Protein sequence: CASSQAGQANYGYTF.

Comments on this clone: The junction does not match germline at one end; this may be a read error. The J gene is TRBJ1-2, the V gene TRBV3-1 (or the pseudogene TRBV3-2); 7 nucleotides match TRBD1. The CDR3 is made up of 17 amino acids. Germline CDR1 reads LGHDT; CDR2 reads YNNKEL (reference sequence). The CDR3 DNA sequence: TGTGCCAGCAGCCAGAAGGGCCGGGACAGATCGAGTTTTTGCTACGCCTTC. It is translated as CASSQKGRDRSSFCYAF.

This clone showed up just once. This sequence joins TRBV12-3 or TRBV12-4 and TRBJ1-2; 8 bases map to TRBD1. This CDR3 spans 13 amino acids. Trimming at V came to 4 bases and at J to 4 bases, leaving 2 bases not matched to a gene. CDR3 DNA sequence: TGTGCCAGCAGTTCACAGGGGGGCTATGGCTACACCTTC. Encoded protein: CASSSQGGYGYTF.

The chain is built from TRBV5-1 and TRBJ1-4; D is perhaps TRBD1 (6 bases). The V end was cut by 3 bases, the J end by 8 bases, with 17 bases between. The CDR3 has 15 residues. The V gene's germline CDR1 is SGHRS and CDR2 YFSETQ. This chain's CDR3 is CASSSAPTGFEKLFF. The DNA for the CDR3 is TGCGCCAGCAGCTCGGCTCCCACAGGGTTCGAAAAACTGTTTTTT.